The entry that follows covers one TCR beta chain sequence. TCR beta sequences were obtained from blood CD8+ and CD4+ T cells. Controls comprised healthy donors matched for age and sex. The CD8+ and CD4+ T cells were negatively isolated, with the TEMRA cells enriched by FACS. The record originates from a study of CD8 T cells in Susac syndrome. An amount of RNA that ranged from about 0.45 to 1 ug was reverse transcribed with random hexamers. Multiplex PCR with immunoSEQ amplified the TCR beta CDR3 across 54 Vbeta and 13 Jbeta. TCRdb re-called the immunoSEQ multiplex PCR reads with MiXCR, one entry per CDR3 protein. Among about 120,000 distinct CDR3 sequences listed, 94% were seen once. This clonotype was sampled from a human donor in good health. Sequencing was done on a sample of CD4+ T cells from PBMCs.

The CDR3 sequence: CASSYQSAGSRETQYF. CDR3 nucleotide sequence: TGTGCCAGCAGTTACCAAAGCGCAGGGTCGCGGGAGACCCAGTACTTC. This sequence joins TRBV6-2 or TRBV6-3 and TRBJ2-5, with a possible D match to TRBD1 (5 bases). Deletions cut 2 bases from V and 5 bases from J, with 18 bases between. The CDR3 runs 16 residues. In germline, CDR1 is MNHEY, CDR2 SVGEGT.